This entry lists 29 T cell receptor beta chains sequenced from one sample in a study of CD8 T cells in ankylosing spondylitis. TCRdb used MiXCR to reprocess the 5' RACE reads, holding one entry per CDR3 protein. This repertoire shows around 490,000 distinct CDR3 sequences, about 5.4% found once; its top ten account for around 3.4%. Findings of the study overall: Within ankylosing spondylitis blood, a TCR beta motif made up of seven to nine highly homologous variants appeared to be characteristic.

Their recognized antigens are unknown. Sequences were obtained from blood, either unsorted or a sorted T cell fraction (not recorded which). The receptors were sampled from a male donor with ankylosing spondylitis.

This clonotype was recorded many times. The gene calls are TRBV28 and TRBJ2-2, with a weak D call TRBD2 (5 bases). The germline gives CDR1 MDHEN, CDR2 SYDVKM. Trimming took 3 bases from V and 8 from J, leaving 7 bases between them. This CDR3 spans 12 amino acids. This chain's CDR3 is CASSFGLGELFF. In nucleotides, the CDR3 is TGTGCCAGCAGTTTCGGACTTGGGGAGCTGTTTTTT.

This clonotype was detected ten times or more. The J gene is TRBJ2-3, the V gene TRBV27; D is possibly TRBD2 (5 bases). Trimming took off 6 bases at V and 9 bases at J, with 13 bases between the two ends. This CDR3 contains 12 residues. Germline V gene sequence: CDR1 MNHEY, CDR2 SMNVEV (reference sequence). CDR3: CASSPGLVTQYF. In DNA form, the CDR3 reads TGTGCCAGCAGCCCAGGACTCGTCACGCAGTATTTT.

In its sample, this clonotype was seen a few times. The rearrangement uses TRBV11-2 and TRBJ2-5; possible D gene TRBD2, 5 bases. Deletions cut 3 bases from V and 5 bases from J, with 16 bases between. This CDR3 is built from 15 residues. CDR1 SGHAT and CDR2 FQNNGV come from the germline V gene. This chain's CDR3 is CASSFVDGESETQYF. CDR3 DNA: TGTGCCAGCAGCTTTGTGGATGGGGAGTCCGAGACCCAGTACTTC.

This clonotype has ten or more counts. The chain has TRBV20-1 and TRBJ2-7; D is perhaps TRBD1 or TRBD2 (6 bases each). The CDR3 is 15 amino acids. V was pared by 5 bases and J by 0 bases, with 17 bases between. CDR1 DFQATT and CDR2 SNEGSKA come from the germline V gene (reference sequence). The CDR3 bases are TGCAGTGCTGCACGGGGGCACCAACGCTCCTACGAGCAGTACTTC. It translates to CSAARGHQRSYEQYF.

This clonotype appeared many times. Here the CDR3 DNA reads TGCGCCAGCAGCTTGGCCGTGACTAGCGGGAGCTATGAGCAGTTCTTC. Protein: CASSLAVTSGSYEQFF. V gene TRBV5-1 combines with J gene TRBJ2-1; 12 nucleotides align to TRBD2. The V gene end was trimmed by 0 bases and the J gene end by 8 bases; junction bases not matched to a gene: 6. The CDR3 runs 16 residues. Germline CDR1 reads SGHRS; CDR2 reads YFSETQ.

This clonotype was found a few times. The chain combines TRBV4-2 with TRBJ2-1, with D unclear. The CDR3 contains 17 residues. V gave up 2 bases and J gave up 1 base, with 15 bases separating them. Germline V gene sequence: CDR1 LGHNA, CDR2 YNFKEQ. The CDR3 protein is CASSQLPRENSYNEQFF. The CDR3 DNA reads TGTGCCAGCAGCCAACTACCTAGAGAAAATTCCTACAATGAGCAGTTCTTC.

This clonotype was counted many times. The chain couples TRBV28 to TRBJ2-7; unclear D gene. From germline, CDR1 is MDHEN and CDR2 SYDVKM. Trimming pared 3 bases from V and 6 bases from J, leaving 9 bases between. The CDR3 loop spans 12 amino acids. CDR3 DNA sequence: TGTGCCAGCAGTTTCAAAGCGAGCGAGCAGTACTTC. It specifies CASSFKASEQYF. The variable domain in full, completed from reference TRBV28 and TRBJ2-7, reads DVKVTQSSRYLVKRTGEKVFLECVQDMDHENMFWYRQDPGLGLRLIYFSYDVKMKEKGDIPEGYSVSREKKERFSLILESASTNQTSMYLCASSFKASEQYFGPGTRLTVT.

This clonotype was seen more than once but under ten times. DNA of the CDR3: TGTGCAGACAGGGTTTCCTACGAGCAGTACTTC. Translated: CADRVSYEQYF. This rearrangement joins TRBV2 to TRBJ2-7; 7 bases align to TRBD1. Germline V gene sequence: CDR1 SNHLY, CDR2 FYNNEI. The CDR3 runs 11 residues.

This clonotype appeared many times. The chain links TRBV4-3 to TRBJ2-7; D uncertain. Germline CDR1 and CDR2: LGHNA and YSLEER. The V and J ends lost 1 base and 7 bases respectively, with 14 bases between them. The CDR3 is made up of 14 amino acids. The CDR3 sequence is CASSQALTRGEQYF. DNA of the CDR3: TGCGCCAGCAGCCAAGCATTGACCCGCGGAGAGCAGTACTTC.

This clonotype was picked up many times. The chain links TRBV12-3 or TRBV12-4 to TRBJ1-1; unclear D gene. This CDR3 has 15 residues. Trimming shortened V by 6 bases and J by 4 bases, and 18 bases separated the two germline ends. CDR3 in amino acids: CASSFRALGGTEAFF. In DNA, the CDR3 is TGTGCCAGCAGCTTCCGGGCCCTCGGTGGCACTGAAGCTTTCTTT.

About this clonotype itself: A read error is possible here, since a much larger clone lies one base away. The CDR3 does not end in the conserved phenylalanine or tryptophan, so this is likely a read error. In DNA, the CDR3 is TGCGCCAGCAGCGAAACAGGTGTCGGGAGATACTACAATGAGCAGTTCCTC. It encodes CASSETGVGRYYNEQFL. The chain carries TRBV4-1 and TRBJ2-1; TRBD2 might be the D (6 bases). This CDR3 contains 17 residues. Trimming removed 5 bases from V and 3 bases from J, with 20 bases in between. Germline V gene data show CDR1 as MGHRA and CDR2 as YSYEKL.

The rearrangement joins TRBV15 to TRBJ2-3; D unresolved. Germline CDR1 LNHNV, CDR2 YYDKDF (reference sequence). Trimming pared 1 base from V and 5 bases from J, leaving 7 bases between. This CDR3 spans 13 amino acids. The CDR3 DNA sequence: TGTGCCACCAGCAGAGTTGATGAAGATACGCAGTATTTT. Its translation: CATSRVDEDTQYF.

The V gene is TRBV7-2, the J gene TRBJ2-7; D unclear. CDR1 SGHTA and CDR2 FQGNSA come from the germline V gene. The CDR3 covers 15 residues. V lost 1 base to trimming and J lost 0 bases, with 10 bases between them. The CDR3 sequence: CASSLVSSNSYEQYF. The CDR3 coding sequence is TGTGCCAGCAGCTTAGTATCCTCAAACTCCTACGAGCAGTACTTC.

This clonotype occurred many times. The rearrangement links TRBV5-1 to TRBJ1-2; 7 bases are a match to TRBD1. J lost 6 bases, V lost 2 bases, and 10 bases had no gene match. CDR1 and CDR2 from the germline V gene are SGHRS and YFSETQ. The CDR3 runs 15 residues. The CDR3 DNA sequence: TGCGCCAGCAGCTTTGGTACAGGGGAAAGCCATGGCTACACCTTC. Translated: CASSFGTGESHGYTF. The variable domain in full, with the rest retrieved from reference TRBV5-1 and TRBJ1-2, is KAGVTQTPRYLIKTRGQQVTLSCSPISGHRSVSWYQQTPGQGLQFLFEYFSETQRNKGNFPGRFSGRQFSNSRSEMNVSTLELGDSALYLCASSFGTGESHGYTFGSGTRLTVV.

This clonotype was observed many times. The V call is TRBV4-3, the J call TRBJ2-1, with 14 positions matching TRBD2. There are 17 residues in the CDR3. Per the germline V gene, CDR1 is LGHNA and CDR2 is YSLEER. After removal of 0 bases from V and 8 bases from J, the junction contained 6 bases not matched to a gene. The CDR3 DNA is TGCGCCAGCAGCCAAGAACCGGGACTAGCGGGGGTGGATGAGCAGTTCTTC. Translated: CASSQEPGLAGVDEQFF.

This clonotype has a count of ten or more. The chain couples TRBV5-6 to TRBJ1-4, with D possibly TRBD1 on 6 matching bases. The CDR3 length is 15 residues. Per the germline V gene, CDR1 is SGHDT and CDR2 is YYEEEE. The germline V and J ends were trimmed by 0 bases and 5 bases, with 11 bases remaining between them. CDR3 protein: CASSLEETGNEKLFF. The CDR3 DNA is TGTGCCAGCAGCTTGGAAGAGACAGGCAATGAAAAACTGTTTTTT.

Many counts were recorded for this clonotype. The chain employs TRBV29-1 and TRBJ2-7; 7 bases match TRBD1. The CDR3 has 14 amino acids. The V gene end was trimmed by 4 bases and the J gene end by 1 base; junction bases not matched to a gene: 7. CDR1 is SQVTM and CDR2 is ANQGSEA in the germline V gene. The DNA for the CDR3 is TGCAGCGTTGTAACAGGGGAAAAATCCTACGAGCAGTACTTC. Amino acid sequence: CSVVTGEKSYEQYF.

This clonotype was counted many times. The chain has TRBV11-1 and TRBJ2-1, with 9 bases aligning to TRBD2. V trimming: 2 bases; J trimming: 0 bases; junction bases outside the gene matches: 8. The V gene's germline CDR1 is SGHAT and CDR2 FQDESV (reference sequence). CDR3 length equals 18 residues. CDR3 region: CASSLLLAGRGSYNEQFF. The CDR3 nucleotides are TGTGCCAGCAGCTTACTTCTAGCGGGGAGGGGCTCCTACAATGAGCAGTTCTTC.

This clonotype was counted many times. CDR3 residues: CASSFGTDNEQFF. In nucleotides, the CDR3 is TGTGCCAGCAGCTTCGGGACCGACAATGAGCAGTTCTTC. The V call is TRBV11-2, the J call TRBJ2-1, with D possibly called TRBD1 or TRBD2 (5 bases each). CDR1 and CDR2 from the germline V gene are SGHAT and FQNNGV. V was cut by 3 bases and J by 5 bases, with 8 bases left in between. The CDR3 is 13 amino acids.

The J gene is TRBJ2-1, the V gene TRBV19; the D is unclear. Germline CDR1 reads LNHDA; CDR2 reads SQIVND (reference sequence). V lost 11 bases and J 9 bases, leaving 23 bases between the germline ends. This CDR3 is built from 14 residues. As DNA, the CDR3 is TGTGCCGCCGGATTTAAAGGGCCCCTCGGTGAGCAGTTCTTC. Amino acid sequence: CAAGFKGPLGEQFF.

This clonotype was seen repeatedly, ten times or more. This chain connects TRBV28 to TRBJ2-7; tentatively, D is TRBD1 (6 bases). CDR3 length: 12 amino acids. The V gene's germline CDR1 is MDHEN and CDR2 SYDVKM. V shed 4 bases and J shed 6 bases, with 10 bases lying between them. The CDR3 is CASSSTGLEQYF. The CDR3 nucleotides read TGTGCCAGCAGTTCAACAGGGCTCGAGCAGTACTTC.

The table lists this clonotype with many counts. V usage is TRBV7-9 and J usage is TRBJ2-7; 8 positions agree with TRBD2. CDR1 is SEHNR, CDR2 FQNEAQ, per germline (reference sequence). V gave up 10 bases and J gave up 5 bases; unmatched junction bases: 13. The CDR3 is made up of 14 amino acids. DNA of the CDR3: TGTGCCACTGGGTCAGCGGGAGAGGGGAACGAGCAGTACTTC. It specifies CATGSAGEGNEQYF.

At least ten counts were recorded for this clonotype. CDR3 sequence reads: CASSLRTSAFYNEQFF. The CDR3 nucleotides are TGTGCCAGCAGTTTAAGAACTAGCGCGTTTTACAATGAGCAGTTCTTC. The V gene is TRBV28, the J gene TRBJ2-1; TRBD2 matches at 7 bases. Germline V lookup: CDR1 MDHEN, CDR2 SYDVKM. Trimming at V came to 2 bases and at J to 4 bases, leaving 8 bases not matched to a gene. The CDR3 runs 16 residues. Full variable domain (rest looked up from reference TRBV28 and TRBJ2-1): DVKVTQSSRYLVKRTGEKVFLECVQDMDHENMFWYRQDPGLGLRLIYFSYDVKMKEKGDIPEGYSVSREKKERFSLILESASTNQTSMYLCASSLRTSAFYNEQFFGPGTRLTVL.

This clonotype showed up many times. The chain employs TRBV5-1 and TRBJ2-7; no clear D. V was clipped by 2 bases and J by 0 bases, with 12 bases between them. The CDR3 extends over 15 amino acids. Germline assignment: CDR1 SGHRS and CDR2 YFSETQ. The CDR3 protein is CASSFERLSSYEQYF. The CDR3 nucleotides read TGCGCCAGCAGCTTCGAGAGGCTCAGCTCCTACGAGCAGTACTTC.

This clonotype was found many times. This rearrangement joins TRBV9 to TRBJ2-3; 7 bases match TRBD2. V was clipped by 5 bases and J by 2 bases; unmatched bases: 8. The V gene's germline CDR1 is SGDLS and CDR2 YYNGEE. The CDR3 contains 15 residues. CDR3 sequence (DNA): TGTGCCAGCAGGGCAAGCGGGGCCTTCACAGATACGCAGTATTTT. It is translated as CASRASGAFTDTQYF. Drawing the rest from reference TRBV9 and TRBJ2-3, the complete variable domain is DSGVTQTPKHLITATGQRVTLRCSPRSGDLSVYWYQQSLDQGLQFLIQYYNGEERAKGNILERFSAQQFPDLHSELNLSSLELGDSALYFCASRASGAFTDTQYFGPGTRLTVL.

The sample holds many counts of this clonotype. The rearrangement links TRBV5-1 to TRBJ2-7; a weak D match, TRBD1 (5 bases). Germline V gene lookup returns CDR1 SGHRS and CDR2 YFSETQ. Trimming took off 1 base at V and 0 bases at J, with 8 bases between the two ends. This CDR3 is 14 amino acids long. This CDR3 reads CASSLWTSSYEQYF. The CDR3 nucleotides are TGCGCCAGCAGCTTGTGGACATCCTCCTACGAGCAGTACTTC.

This clonotype has ten or more counts. The chain couples TRBV7-9 to TRBJ2-1; TRBD2 matches at 9 bases. Germline-derived CDR1 and CDR2 are SEHNR and FQNEAQ (reference sequence). Trimming removed 2 bases from V and 10 bases from J; junction bases left unmatched: 9. The CDR3 extends over 15 amino acids. CDR3 protein: CASSLWAGTSLEQFF. The CDR3 region has the DNA TGTGCCAGCAGCTTATGGGCGGGGACTAGCTTGGAGCAGTTCTTC.

This clonotype was observed many times. The chain carries TRBV7-2 and TRBJ2-5, with D unclear. The CDR3 runs 14 residues. Germline loops: CDR1 SGHTA, CDR2 FQGNSA. Trimming left V 0 bases short and J 5 bases short, with 10 bases between. The CDR3 here is CASSLAVSVETQYF. As DNA, the CDR3 is TGTGCCAGCAGCTTAGCTGTCTCGGTGGAGACCCAGTACTTC.

This clonotype was detected many times. This chain links TRBV27 with TRBJ2-3, with D perhaps given as TRBD1 or TRBD2 (6 bases each). This CDR3 comprises 15 residues. CDR1 and CDR2 from the germline V gene are MNHEY and SMNVEV (reference sequence). Trimming took off 4 bases at V and 11 bases at J, with 22 bases between the two ends. The CDR3 DNA is TGTGCCAGCAGTTCCAGCCCCCAGGGGCGGGGTGAGCAGTATTTT. This sequence encodes CASSSSPQGRGEQYF.